This TCR beta chain emerged from a study of tumor-infiltrating lymphocytes in primary liver carcinoma. From around 520 ng of total RNA, TCR beta-specific cDNA was reverse-transcribed using a constant-region primer. ARM-PCR was slightly modified, and three nested multiplex PCR rounds with it gave rise to the TCR beta libraries. The two initial PCR rounds, about 9 cycles each, used TRBV1-TRBV30 forward and C-beta reverse primers. TCRdb ran MiXCR on the multiplex PCR reads and lists one entry per CDR3 protein. The data contain almost 200,000 distinct CDR3 sequences, 65% of them singletons. Remarks on this clonotype: One junction end disagrees with the germline gene, perhaps due to a read error.

Researchers drew blood RNA from unsorted whole blood and extracted germline DNA as well. The CDR3 is made up of 17 amino acids. Germline-derived CDR1 and CDR2 are SQVTM and ANQGSEA. Material: peripheral blood. The genes are TRBV29-1 and TRBJ2-1, with D perhaps TRBD2 (6 bases). The source is a woman aged 55-75 years with primary liver carcinoma and hepatitis B virus infection. CDR3 DNA: TGCAGCGTTGAGGGGGGTCTAGCAGCAAAGTCCTACAATAAGCAGTTCTTC. Translating it yields CSVEGGLAAKSYNKQFF.